Listed below are T cell receptor beta chains from one sample, sequenced in a study of blood T cells in healthy people across ages. Each CDR3 protein is one row after TCRdb ran MiXCR on the 5' RACE reads. The sample carries over 750,000 distinct CDR3 sequences, 20% to 25% recorded once. These data were also reused for a study on T cells of mothers and their children.

The specimen was blood. The receptors derive from a boy between 5 and 17 years old in good health. The CDR3 runs from the conserved cysteine through the conserved F or W. The order of the fields is CDR3 DNA, CDR3 protein, clone size, V gene, CDR3 length, D gene, J gene. The D gene is left open where the match is weak. The listing skips clone size in some rows; elsewhere it reads once, few, many or a size class.

TGTGCCAGCAGCTTTGTATCCCGGTGGGGTGAGACCCAGTACTTC,CASSFVSRWGETQYF,few,TRBV7-9,15,.,TRBJ2-5
TGTGCCAGCAGTTCGGCTAGCGGGGCGACAGATACGCAGTATTTT,CASSSASGATDTQYF,.,TRBV12-3/TRBV12-4,15,TRBD2,TRBJ2-3
TGCAGCGTTGGGGGGGTCGCAGACGAGCAGTACTTC,CSVGGVADEQYF,few,TRBV29-1,12,.,TRBJ2-7
TGCAGCGTTGAAAGTCCCCCAGCGAACACCGGGGAGCTGTTTTTT,CSVESPPANTGELFF,few,TRBV29-1,15,.,TRBJ2-2
TGCGCCAGCAGCATCCACCCGGCGAACACCGGGGAGCTGTTTTTT,CASSIHPANTGELFF,few,TRBV5-1,15,.,TRBJ2-2
TGTGCCAGCAGTTTATCAGCCAGGGTGGACGGCTACACCTTC,CASSLSARVDGYTF,.,TRBV28,14,.,TRBJ1-2
TGTGCCAGCAGTGAGAGGGCCCGCTTGGGCTATGGCTACACATTC,CASSERARLGYGYTF,.,TRBV2,15,.,TRBJ1-2
TGTGCCAGCAGCACCAGGACAGGGGGCAGTTCGAACACCGGGGAGCTGTTTTTT,CASSTRTGGSSNTGELFF,.,TRBV6-2/TRBV6-3,18,TRBD1,TRBJ2-2
TGTGCCAGCAGTACACCGGACAAGGCTGGGGCCAACGTCCTGACTTTC,CASSTPDKAGANVLTF,.,TRBV12-3/TRBV12-4,16,.,TRBJ2-6
TGTGCCAGCAGTTACGAGGCTCCGGGAGGGAAGTACAATGAGCAGTTCTTC,CASSYEAPGGKYNEQFF,few,TRBV6-5,17,TRBD2,TRBJ2-1
TGCAGTGCTAGCACCCGCAGGGACTATGGCTACACCTTC,CSASTRRDYGYTF,few,TRBV20-1,13,.,TRBJ1-2
TGTGCCAGCAGCTACCTAGACAGCCAAGAGACCCAGTACTTC,CASSYLDSQETQYF,few,TRBV7-9,14,.,TRBJ2-5
TGTGCCAGCAGCTTAATTGAGGGTGGCTACACCTTC,CASSLIEGGYTF,.,TRBV7-9,12,.,TRBJ1-2
TGCAGCGTCATATCTTCCGGGGTTTCTGAGACCCAGTACTTC,CSVISSGVSETQYF,.,TRBV29-1,14,.,TRBJ2-5
TGCAGCGTGCTAGCGGGAGCTGAAGAGACCCAGTACTTC,CSVLAGAEETQYF,few,TRBV29-1,13,TRBD2,TRBJ2-5
TGCAGCGTTGATGCGGACGGTGACTACGAGCAGTACTTC,CSVDADGDYEQYF,many,TRBV29-1,13,.,TRBJ2-7
TGTGCCAGCAGCCAATATCTCGAAAAACTGTTTTTT,CASSQYLEKLFF,few,TRBV3-1,12,.,TRBJ1-4
TGTGCCAGCAGCTTAACGGACTTTACCGGGGAGCTGTTTTTT,CASSLTDFTGELFF,.,TRBV7-6,14,.,TRBJ2-2
TGCAGCGTTGAGGCGTGGGGCAAATCCTACAATGAGCAGTTCTTC,CSVEAWGKSYNEQFF,.,TRBV29-1,15,.,TRBJ2-1
TGTGCCAGCAGTGACTCGAATAGCGGGGGGCCAGATACGCAGTATTTT,CASSDSNSGGPDTQYF,many,TRBV6-4,16,TRBD2,TRBJ2-3
TGTGCCAGCAGCTTCGGGGAAGGGGTCTCTGGAAACACCATATATTTT,CASSFGEGVSGNTIYF,.,TRBV11-2,16,.,TRBJ1-3
TGCGCCAGCAGCTCGGGATACGGCAGGGGAATCGCTGAAGCTTTCTTT,CASSSGYGRGIAEAFF,.,TRBV5-1,16,.,TRBJ1-1
TGCGCCAGCAGCGAGTTCGACAACAACGAGCAGTACTTC,CASSEFDNNEQYF,few,TRBV5-1,13,.,TRBJ2-7
TGCGCCAGCAGCCAAGTTAGCGGGAGGGCCCCGTACGAGCAGTACTTC,CASSQVSGRAPYEQYF,.,TRBV4-1,16,TRBD2,TRBJ2-7
TGTGCCAGCAGCGTAGGGAAAGACAGAACCCTTGACGAGCAGTACTTC,CASSVGKDRTLDEQYF,.,TRBV7-3,16,.,TRBJ2-7
TGTGCCACCAGCGGACGACAGGGTGCGTCCGAGCAGTACTTC,CATSGRQGASEQYF,.,TRBV15,14,TRBD1,TRBJ2-7
TGTGCCAGCAGCCTACCGGGACTAGCGGGGACTGAGCAGTTCTTC,CASSLPGLAGTEQFF,.,TRBV3-1,15,TRBD2,TRBJ2-1
TGTGCCAGCAGTTGGCAACCGGGACTAGCGAAGAGGGGGGCAGATACGCAGTATTTT,CASSWQPGLAKRGADTQYF,.,TRBV27,19,TRBD2,TRBJ2-3
TGTGCTAGTGGCCTGACTTTTACCACCTACAATGAGCAGTTCTTC,CASGLTFTTYNEQFF,once,TRBV12-5,15,.,TRBJ2-1
TGTGCCAGCAGTGAAAAGACTCCTTTCTCCTCTTCTTTCTTC,CASSEKTPFSSSFF,.,TRBV7-9,14,.,TRBJ2-1
TGTGCCAGCAGTTTTTGGAGGGCGTCTGGGGCCAACGTCCTGACTTTC,CASSFWRASGANVLTF,.,TRBV12-3/TRBV12-4,16,.,TRBJ2-6
TGCGCCAGCAGCTTGGAACCAAGCTCTGGGGCCAACGTCCTGACTTTC,CASSLEPSSGANVLTF,few,TRBV5-1,16,.,TRBJ2-6
TGCAGCGTTGTTGCAGGGAACTACGAGCAGTACTTC,CSVVAGNYEQYF,few,TRBV29-1,12,.,TRBJ2-7
TGTGCCAGTCGGGACTGGAGGGAGCAGTTCTTC,CASRDWREQFF,.,TRBV28,11,.,TRBJ2-1
TGCGCCAGCAGCCAAGATTACAGTTCGGGAAACACCATATATTTT,CASSQDYSSGNTIYF,few,TRBV4-3,15,.,TRBJ1-3
TGTGCCAGCAGCCAAGGGACAGGGACCTATGGCTACACCTTC,CASSQGTGTYGYTF,.,TRBV14,14,TRBD1,TRBJ1-2
TGCGCCAGCAGCAGGGACAGGGGGCAGGAAGAAAAACTGTTTTTT,CASSRDRGQEEKLFF,few,TRBV5-1,15,TRBD1,TRBJ1-4
TGTGCCATCAGGGGTGACAGGGATAGCTATGGCTACACCTTC,CAIRGDRDSYGYTF,.,TRBV10-3,14,TRBD1,TRBJ1-2
TGTGCCAGCAGCTTAGAACAGTTTAGCAATCAGCCCCAGCATTTT,CASSLEQFSNQPQHF,.,TRBV7-2,15,.,TRBJ1-5
TGTGCCAGCACGTCCTTGAACACTGAAGCTTTCTTT,CASTSLNTEAFF,.,TRBV25-1,12,.,TRBJ1-1
TGTGCCAGCAGAACCCCGACAGGGGGCACCGGGGAGCTGTTTTTT,CASRTPTGGTGELFF,.,TRBV13,15,TRBD1,TRBJ2-2